The present T cell receptor (beta chain) was sequenced within a study of cytomegalovirus exposure and HLA in healthy donors. PCR primers comprised 60 Vbeta and 13 Jbeta primers. Libraries were prepared by immunoSEQ multiplex PCR; TCRdb keeps only in-frame clonotypes and omits some of them. The table records 99,000 or so clones, approximately 16% of them present only once. V shed 2 bases, J shed 6 bases, and the junction held 8 bases outside the gene matches. The CDR3 has 14 residues. Looked up from germline, CDR1 is GTSNPN and CDR2 is SVGIG (reference sequence). This TCR was sampled from a female donor in good health and CMV-seronegative. Input material: PBMCs. V gene TRBV30 combines with J gene TRBJ2-7; TRBD1 matches 9 bases. This chain's CDR3 is CAWSIQGARSEQYF. Written as DNA, the CDR3 is TGTGCCTGGAGTATACAGGGGGCGCGTAGCGAGCAGTACTTC.